A selection of T cell receptor beta chains follows, all from one sample in a study of OX40 agonist ivuxolimab in advanced cancers. Libraries were prepared by immunoSEQ multiplex PCR; TCRdb keeps only in-frame clonotypes and omits some of them. Here the sample spans 57,000 or so clones, under 95% being singletons. Sequencing was performed on CD4+ or CD8+ T cells sorted from blood, taken in a trial of the OX40 agonist ivuxolimab. The source of these receptors is an adult with an advanced solid tumor such as melanoma, head and neck, liver or kidney cancer. Each CDR3 is given with its conserved first and last residue. Fields, in order: V gene, J gene, D gene, CDR3 protein, CDR3 DNA. D genes are given only for firm matches.

V: TRBV7-2
J: TRBJ1-2
D: TRBD1
CDR3: CASSYGDRAEGGYTF
DNA: TGTGCCAGCAGCTACGGAGACAGGGCTGAGGGTGGCTACACCTTC

V: TRBV10-3
J: TRBJ2-7
D: TRBD1
CDR3: CAIRGDRVYEQYF
DNA: TGTGCCATAAGAGGGGACAGGGTCTACGAGCAGTACTTC

V: TRBV19
J: TRBJ2-3
D: -
CDR3: CASSKTGLRGSDTQYF
DNA: TGTGCCAGTAGTAAGACAGGCCTGAGGGGTTCAGATACGCAGTATTTT

V: TRBV15
J: TRBJ1-2
D: -
CDR3: CATSSYNGGYTF
DNA: TGTGCCACCAGCAGTTACAATGGAGGCTACACCTTC

V: TRBV7-3
J: TRBJ2-6
D: -
CDR3: CASSFGGNGANVLTF
DNA: TGTGCCAGCAGCTTTGGGGGCAATGGGGCCAACGTCCTGACTTTC

V: TRBV19
J: TRBJ2-2
D: TRBD1
CDR3: CASWDSGNWNTGELFF
DNA: TGTGCCAGTTGGGACAGCGGAAACTGGAACACCGGGGAGCTGTTTTTT

V: TRBV2
J: TRBJ2-5
D: -
CDR3: CASSENAGAQETQYF
DNA: TGTGCCAGCAGTGAAAACGCGGGGGCCCAAGAGACCCAGTACTTC

V: TRBV5-6
J: TRBJ1-1
D: -
CDR3: CASSPTGNTEAFF
DNA: TGTGCCAGCAGTCCGACAGGGAACACTGAAGCTTTCTTT

V: TRBV5-1
J: TRBJ2-7
D: TRBD1
CDR3: CASSLGQGAYEQYF
DNA: TGCGCCAGCAGCTTGGGCCAGGGGGCCTACGAGCAGTACTTC

V: TRBV6-5
J: TRBJ2-7
D: -
CDR3: CASSPSWSSYEQYF
DNA: TGTGCCAGCAGTCCCAGCTGGAGCTCCTACGAGCAGTACTTC

V: TRBV7-3
J: TRBJ2-1
D: TRBD1
CDR3: CASSPTGQTNEQFF
DNA: TGTGCCAGCAGCCCCACGGGACAGACGAATGAGCAGTTCTTC

V: TRBV7-2
J: TRBJ2-2
D: -
CDR3: CASSLTGELFF
DNA: TGTGCCAGCAGCTTAACCGGGGAGCTGTTTTTT

V: TRBV6-6
J: TRBJ1-3
D: -
CDR3: CASSYGQGITGNTIYF
DNA: TGTGCCAGCAGTTACGGGCAGGGGATTACTGGAAACACCATATATTTT